This passage covers 5 T cell receptor beta chains from one sample sequenced in a study of cytomegalovirus exposure and HLA in healthy donors. The PCR had 60 Vbeta and 13 Jbeta primers. Clones were read by immunoSEQ multiplex PCR, and TCRdb kept only the in-frame ones, dropping some. In the table there are roughly 130,000 clones, approximately 85% of which are singletons. Sequenced sample: PBMCs. The source is a male donor in good health and CMV-seropositive.

In this sample, this clone turned up a few times. The chain carries TRBV4-2 and TRBJ2-1; D call uncertain. The CDR3 has 12 residues. Germline-derived CDR1 and CDR2 are LGHNA and YNFKEQ. Trimming shortened V by 7 bases and J by 5 bases, and 9 bases separated the two germline ends. The DNA for the CDR3 is TGTGCCAGCAACCACACTAACAATGAGCAGTTCTTC. It translates to CASNHTNNEQFF.

The chain couples TRBV30 to TRBJ2-5; TRBD2 agrees at 14 bases. Germline CDR1 and CDR2: GTSNPN and SVGIG (reference sequence). The CDR3 extends over 16 amino acids. Losses at the gene ends were 1 base for V and 3 bases for J; bases not matched to a gene: 4. The DNA of the CDR3 is TGTGCCTGGAGTGGAGGGACTAGCGGGGGTAAAGAGACCCAGTACTTC. Its translation: CAWSGGTSGGKETQYF.

The chain employs TRBV19 and TRBJ1-6, with D possibly matching TRBD1 (6 bases). Between the trimmed V and J ends, which lost 1 base and 3 bases, there was a span of 13 bases. Germline CDR1 and CDR2: LNHDA and SQIVND (reference sequence). The CDR3 is 17 amino acids. The CDR3 DNA sequence: TGTGCCAGTAGTATAGCTCCGACAGGCGGCTATAATTCACCCCTCCACTTT. This sequence encodes CASSIAPTGGYNSPLHF.

This sequence joins TRBV15 and TRBJ2-5; TRBD1 agrees at 7 bases. CDR3 size: 15 residues. The J segment lost 11 bases and the V segment lost 0 bases, leaving 12 bases of the junction unmatched. CDR1 is LNHNV, CDR2 YYDKDF, per germline (reference sequence). The CDR3 is CATSRDLGGAGEQYF. The CDR3 DNA reads TGTGCCACCAGCAGAGATCTAGGGGGCGCGGGTGAGCAGTACTTC.

The J gene is TRBJ2-1, the V gene TRBV2, with TRBD2 identical over 7 bases. V gave up 5 bases and J gave up 4 bases; unmatched junction bases: 5. The CDR3 is made up of 14 amino acids. Germline assignment: CDR1 SNHLY and CDR2 FYNNEI. The CDR3 nucleotides read TGTGCCAGCAGTCCACTAGCGCAATACAATGAGCAGTTCTTC. Amino acid sequence: CASSPLAQYNEQFF.